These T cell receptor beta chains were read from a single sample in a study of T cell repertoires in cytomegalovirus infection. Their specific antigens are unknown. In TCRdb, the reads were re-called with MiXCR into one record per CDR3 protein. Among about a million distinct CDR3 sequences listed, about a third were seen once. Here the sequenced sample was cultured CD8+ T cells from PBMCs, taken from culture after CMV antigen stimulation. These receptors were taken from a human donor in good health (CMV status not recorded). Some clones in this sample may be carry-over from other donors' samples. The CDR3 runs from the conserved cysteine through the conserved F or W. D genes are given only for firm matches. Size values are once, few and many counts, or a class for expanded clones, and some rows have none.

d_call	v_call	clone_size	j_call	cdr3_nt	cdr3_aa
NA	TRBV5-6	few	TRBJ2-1	TGTGCCAGCAGCACTAGGAGGGGATGGGGTGAGCAGTTCTTC	CASSTRRGWGEQFF
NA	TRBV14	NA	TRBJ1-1	TGTGCCAGCAGCCCGGTTCTTTCCCTAATGAACACTGAAGCTTTCTTT	CASSPVLSLMNTEAFF
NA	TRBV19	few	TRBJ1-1	TGTGCCAGTAGTCTTACAGGTATTATGAACACTGAAGCTTTCTTT	CASSLTGIMNTEAFF
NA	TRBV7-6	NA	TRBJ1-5	TGTGTCAGCAGCTGGGGGGAGAATCAGCCCCAGCATTTT	CVSSWGENQPQHF
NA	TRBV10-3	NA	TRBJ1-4	TGTGCCATCAGTGAGTCGGGGGCCCCAAGGAATGAAAAACTGTTTTTT	CAISESGAPRNEKLFF
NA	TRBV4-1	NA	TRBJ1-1	TGCGCCAGCAGCCAAGAGGGTCCCACTGAAGCTTTCTTT	CASSQEGPTEAFF
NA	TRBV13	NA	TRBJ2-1	TGTGCCAGCAGCCCCGGGACTTACCTTTCTGATGAGCAGTTCTTC	CASSPGTYLSDEQFF
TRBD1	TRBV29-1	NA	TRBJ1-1	TGCAGCGTTGAATATGTCGGGACAGAGAACACTGAAGCTTTCTTT	CSVEYVGTENTEAFF
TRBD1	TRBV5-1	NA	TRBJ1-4	TGCGCCAGCAGCTTGGGACAGGGTGGAGATGAAAAACTGTTTTTT	CASSLGQGGDEKLFF
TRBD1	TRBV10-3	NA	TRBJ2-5	TGTGCCATCAGGACTGGACAGGGACACCAGGAGACCCAGTACTTC	CAIRTGQGHQETQYF
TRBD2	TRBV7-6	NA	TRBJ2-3	TGTGCCAGCAGCTTAGCCGTGGCTAGCGGGGTATTAGATACGCAGTATTTT	CASSLAVASGVLDTQYF
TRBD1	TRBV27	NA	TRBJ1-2	TGTGCCAGCAGCCAGGGACAGGGGACGCTGGGCTACACCTTC	CASSQGQGTLGYTF
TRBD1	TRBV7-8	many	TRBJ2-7	TGTGCCAGCAGCTGGACAGGGGGCGAGCAGTACTTC	CASSWTGGEQYF
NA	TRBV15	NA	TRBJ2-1	TGTGCCACCAGCCTCCTAACCCCACTAGTAATCAATGAGCAGTTCTTC	CATSLLTPLVINEQFF
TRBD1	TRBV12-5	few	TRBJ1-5	TGTGCTAGTGGTTCAGGGGGGTATCAGCCCCAGCATTTT	CASGSGGYQPQHF
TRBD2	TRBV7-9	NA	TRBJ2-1	TGTGCCAGCAGCTCCCGGACTAGCGGGGGCAGGGATGAGCAGTTCTTC	CASSSRTSGGRDEQFF
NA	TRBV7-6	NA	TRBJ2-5	TGTGCCAGTGACAAGACGTCCCAAGAGACCCAGTACTTC	CASDKTSQETQYF
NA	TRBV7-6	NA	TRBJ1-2	TGTGCCAGCAGCTTAGGTTGGCTTGGCTACACCTTC	CASSLGWLGYTF
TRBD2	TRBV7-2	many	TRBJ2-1	TGTGCCAGCAGCTTAATCGTCGGCCTAGCGGGGGGGCGAGATGAGCAGTTCTTC	CASSLIVGLAGGRDEQFF
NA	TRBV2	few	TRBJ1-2	TGTGCCAGCAGGCCTACAGGGCAGGACTATGGCTACACCTTC	CASRPTGQDYGYTF
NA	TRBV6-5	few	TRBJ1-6	TGTGCCAGCGGAAACACAGGGAGCTCCTATAATTCACCCCTCCACTTT	CASGNTGSSYNSPLHF
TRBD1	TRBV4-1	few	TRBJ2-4	TGCGCCAGCAGCTTAACAGGGACAGAGGACATTCAGTACTTC	CASSLTGTEDIQYF
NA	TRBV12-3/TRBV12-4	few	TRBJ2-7	TGTGCCAGCAGTTCCGCCGGGACCCCATTGTACGAGCAGTACTTC	CASSSAGTPLYEQYF
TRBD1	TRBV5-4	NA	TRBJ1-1	TGTGCCAGCAGCCTCAAAGGACAGGGGGCCACTGAAGCTTTCTTT	CASSLKGQGATEAFF
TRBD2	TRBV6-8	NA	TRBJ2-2	TGTGCCAGCAGTCTTAGCGGGGGGCGTGGCGGGGAGCTGTTTTTT	CASSLSGGRGGELFF
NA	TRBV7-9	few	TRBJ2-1	TGTGCCAGCAGCTTCAGGTTCAATGAGCAGTTCTTC	CASSFRFNEQFF
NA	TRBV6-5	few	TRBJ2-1	TGTGCCAGCAGTTACCCACGGGGGGAGCAGTTCTTC	CASSYPRGEQFF
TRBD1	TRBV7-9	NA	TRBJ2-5	TGTGCCAGCAGCTCCCGGACAGGGCGAGAGACCCAGTACTTC	CASSSRTGRETQYF